This passage covers 10 T cell receptor beta chains from one sample sequenced in a study of T-cell reconstitution after alpha-beta-depleted transplantation in children. During its preparation, the TCRbeta library received unique molecular identifiers. MiXCR, run by TCRdb on the PCR reads, gives a single entry per CDR3 protein. The table includes 250,000 to 300,000 distinct CDR3 sequences, approximately 10% detected once. The sequencing used peripheral blood, collected 180 days after TCRalphabeta/CD19-depleted stem cell transplant. Every receptor here comes from a male patient between 2 and 9 years old who had a stem cell transplant for chronic granulomatous disease, so the T cells may come from the graft donor.

The chain links TRBV23-1 to TRBJ2-7; a possible D gene is TRBD1 (6 bases). TRBV23-1 belongs to the ORF category, with a function that is uncertain. The CDR3 sequence is 14 residues long. Trimming cost V 1 base and J 5 bases, with 12 bases left between them. The CDR3 region is CASSQFQGLDEQYF. DNA for the CDR3: TGCGCCAGCAGTCAATTTCAGGGGTTGGACGAGCAGTACTTC.

This clonotype came up many times. The chain carries TRBV5-1 and TRBJ2-2; D is tentatively TRBD1 or TRBD2 (6 bases each). This CDR3 has 16 residues. V was shortened by 2 bases and J by 2 bases, with 13 bases between the two germline ends. In germline, CDR1 is SGHRS, CDR2 YFSETQ. The CDR3 DNA reads as TGCGCCAGCAGCTTTGGGGGGACACGTAACACCGGGGAGCTGTTTTTT. This encodes CASSFGGTRNTGELFF.

In this sample, this clonotype turned up many times. The chain couples TRBV9 to TRBJ2-1, with TRBD2 as a possible D gene (5 bases). CDR3 size: 12 residues. Germline V gives CDR1 SGDLS, CDR2 YYNGEE. Between the trimmed V and J ends, which lost 2 bases and 9 bases, there was a span of 9 bases. The CDR3 coding sequence is TGTGCCAGCAGCGTCGCTGAGGGTGAGCAGTTCTTC. It encodes CASSVAEGEQFF.

This clonotype was detected many times. This chain connects TRBV3-1 to TRBJ2-3; D gene uncertain. Per the germline V gene, CDR1 is LGHDT and CDR2 is YNNKEL (reference sequence). The CDR3 runs to 16 residues. Between the trimmed V and J ends, which lost 1 base and 3 bases, there was a span of 14 bases. CDR3 protein: CASSQVGRGPTDTQYF. Here the CDR3 DNA reads TGTGCCAGCAGCCAAGTGGGCAGAGGCCCGACAGATACGCAGTATTTT.

This clonotype has a count of ten or more. This chain joins TRBV28 and TRBJ2-3; 9 positions match TRBD1. V was pared by 4 bases and J by 1 base, with 15 bases of the junction left unmatched. Germline CDR1 reads MDHEN; CDR2 reads SYDVKM. The CDR3 loop spans 19 amino acids. CDR3 loop: CASSYFPRRDRDRTDTQYF. The CDR3 nucleotides are TGTGCCAGCAGTTACTTCCCCCGCCGGGACAGGGACCGCACAGATACGCAGTATTTT. Supplemented by reference TRBV28 and TRBJ2-3, the full variable domain reads DVKVTQSSRYLVKRTGEKVFLECVQDMDHENMFWYRQDPGLGLRLIYFSYDVKMKEKGDIPEGYSVSREKKERFSLILESASTNQTSMYLCASSYFPRRDRDRTDTQYFGPGTRLTVL.

This clonotype was recorded at least ten times. The chain uses TRBV4-2 and TRBJ2-4; 11 nucleotides match TRBD2. This CDR3 spans 19 amino acids. With V trimmed by 3 bases and J by 0 bases, 10 bases remained unmatched. Per germline, CDR1 LGHNA and CDR2 YNFKEQ. DNA of the CDR3: TGTGCCAGCAGCCATACTGGGACTAGCGGTACCATAGCCAAAAACATTCAGTACTTC. Its translation: CASSHTGTSGTIAKNIQYF.

This clonotype was counted at least ten times. The rearrangement joins TRBV7-8 to TRBJ2-3; TRBD2 aligns across 10 bases. This CDR3 is 16 amino acids long. CDR1 and CDR2 (germline): SGHVS, FQNEAQ. After removal of 4 bases from V and 2 bases from J, the junction contained 6 bases not matched to a gene. For the CDR3, the DNA is TGTGCCAGCAGCTCTCTGGGGACTAGCGCCACAGATACGCAGTATTTT. Translating it yields CASSSLGTSATDTQYF. The full variable domain, completed using reference TRBV7-8 and TRBJ2-3, is GAGVSQSPRYKVAKRGQDVALRCDPISGHVSLFWYQQALGQGPEFLTYFQNEAQLDKSGLPSDRFFAERPEGSVSTLKIQRTQQEDSAVYLCASSSLGTSATDTQYFGPGTRLTVL.

J is TRBJ2-1 and V is TRBV7-3; D uncertain. The CDR3 covers 14 residues. The ends were cut back, 1 base at V and 8 bases at J, with 12 bases in the middle. Germline V gene lookup returns CDR1 SGHTA and CDR2 FQGTGA. CDR3 loop: CASSLRDGRHEQFF. The CDR3 nucleotides are TGTGCCAGCAGCTTAAGGGATGGGCGGCATGAGCAGTTCTTC.

This clonotype was seen at least ten times. This chain's CDR3 is CASSLLWGVTQYF. CDR3 bases: TGTGCCAGCAGCTTACTATGGGGGGTTACGCAGTATTTT. The chain combines TRBV6-5 with TRBJ2-3; D possibly corresponds to TRBD2 (6 bases). The CDR3 spans 13 residues. Germline V CDR1 and CDR2: MNHEY, SVGAGI. With 6 bases removed from V and 8 bases from J, the gap between germline ends came to 15 bases.

This clonotype has a count of ten or more. The rearrangement links TRBV12-3 or TRBV12-4 to TRBJ2-6; D gene unclear. The CDR3 is made up of 15 amino acids. Trimming left V 6 bases short and J 0 bases short, with 9 bases between. CDR3 nucleotides: TGTGCCAGCAGCGACGGTAGCTCTGGGGCCAACGTCCTGACTTTC. This codes for CASSDGSSGANVLTF.